The present T cell receptor (beta chain) was sequenced within a study of T cell repertoires in ileal Crohn's disease. Generated by immunoSEQ multiplex PCR, the TCRdb table keeps only in-frame clones and is missing some. Among over a thousand clones listed, over 75% were seen once. Study results and caveats: Mucosal expansions were suggested to be mainly CD8 T cells.

Turning to this clone: Its target is not known.

Regarding time point: neoterminal ileum biopsy at postoperative endoscopy, about 6 months after surgery. The receptor comes from an adult with Crohn's disease. The material sequenced was ileal tissue.

The CDR3 bases are TGTGCCAGCAGCCGGGACAGCAATCAGCCCCAGCATTTT. This encodes CASSRDSNQPQHF. The chain uses TRBV7-2 and TRBJ1-5; D possibly corresponds to TRBD1 (5 bases). The CDR3 spans 13 residues. With 5 bases removed from V and 1 base from J, the gap between germline ends came to 6 bases. CDR1 and CDR2 from the germline V gene are SGHTA and FQGNSA.